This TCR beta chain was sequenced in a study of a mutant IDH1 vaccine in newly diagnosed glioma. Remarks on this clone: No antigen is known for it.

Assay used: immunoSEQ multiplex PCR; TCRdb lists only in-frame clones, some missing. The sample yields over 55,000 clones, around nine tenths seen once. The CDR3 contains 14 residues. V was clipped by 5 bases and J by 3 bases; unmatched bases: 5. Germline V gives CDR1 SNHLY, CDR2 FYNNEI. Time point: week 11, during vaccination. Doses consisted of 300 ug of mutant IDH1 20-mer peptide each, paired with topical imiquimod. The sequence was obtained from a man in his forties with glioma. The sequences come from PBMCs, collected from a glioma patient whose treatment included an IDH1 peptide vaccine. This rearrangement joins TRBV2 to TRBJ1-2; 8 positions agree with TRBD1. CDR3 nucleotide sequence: TGTGCCAGCAGTCTGGGACAGGAGGACTATGGCTACACCTTC. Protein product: CASSLGQEDYGYTF. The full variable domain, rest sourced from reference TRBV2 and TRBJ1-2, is EPEVTQTPSHQVTQMGQEVILRCVPISNHLYFYWYRQILGQKVEFLVSFYNNEISEKSEIFDDQFSVERPDGSNFTLKIRSTKLEDSAMYFCASSLGQEDYGYTFGSGTRLTVV.